The 29 T cell receptor beta chains in this list originate from one sample, sequenced in a study of shared clonotypes between healthy human individuals. Some clones are missing from TCRdb's copy, which holds only in-frame ones; the method was immunoSEQ multiplex PCR. The table includes hundreds of thousands of clones, around 79% detected once. The sample was PBMCs. These receptors all stem from a middle-aged woman in good health. Some clones in this sample may be carry-over from other donors' samples.

This rearrangement joins TRBV29-1 to TRBJ2-7, with a weak D call TRBD1 (5 bases). Germline V gene data show CDR1 as SQVTM and CDR2 as ANQGSEA. There are 13 residues in the CDR3. V dropped 5 bases and J dropped 3 bases, with 14 bases sitting between them. The CDR3 bases are TGCAGCGTTTTTTTGGACACGAACTACGAGCAGTACTTC. Translated: CSVFLDTNYEQYF.

This chain connects TRBV19 to TRBJ2-1, with 9 positions matching TRBD2. Germline V gene data show CDR1 as LNHDA and CDR2 as SQIVND (reference sequence). With 4 bases clipped from V and 8 bases from J, the junction kept 9 bases outside the gene matches. The CDR3 contains 15 residues. CDR3 bases: TGTGCCAGTAGTACGTCCGGGACTAGCCTCCATGAGCAGTTCTTC. It encodes CASSTSGTSLHEQFF.

The chain has TRBV18 and TRBJ2-5; the match to TRBD1 covers 8 bases. With V trimmed by 5 bases and J by 4 bases, 6 bases remained unmatched. Germline CDR1 reads KGHSH; CDR2 reads LQKENI. The CDR3 length is 14 residues. Here the CDR3 DNA reads TGTGCCAGCTCAGGTCAGGGGGCTACAGAGACCCAGTACTTC. Its translation: CASSGQGATETQYF.

A word on this clone: One end of the junction fails to match germline, which may point to a read error. This sequence joins TRBV11-1 and TRBJ1-1; D gene unclear. The germline V gene encodes CDR1 SGHAT and CDR2 FQDESV (reference sequence). The length of the CDR3 is 13 residues. The CDR3 DNA is TGTACCAGCACCTTTAAGAGAGGCACTGAAGCTTTCTTT. Translated: CTSTFKRGTEAFF.

The chain links TRBV7-3 to TRBJ2-3, with 7 positions matching TRBD2. The CDR3 runs 17 residues. Trimming took 1 base from V and 6 from J; bases not matched to a gene: 13. Per germline, CDR1 SGHTA and CDR2 FQGTGA. DNA for the CDR3: TGTGCCAGCAGCTTAAGTCGACTAGCTGGGGCTATGGATACGCAGTATTTT. Its protein is CASSLSRLAGAMDTQYF.

Regarding this clone: Other DNA variants within this sample encode the same CDR3. The chain carries TRBV19 and TRBJ2-7; 10 positions match TRBD1. V lost 3 bases, J lost 2 bases, and 1 base stayed unmatched. This CDR3 spans 14 amino acids. Germline CDR1 reads LNHDA; CDR2 reads SQIVND (reference sequence). The CDR3, as DNA: TGTGCCAGTAGTATCGGGACAGGGGCCTACGAGCAGTACTTC. This encodes CASSIGTGAYEQYF.

The chain recombines TRBV29-1 with TRBJ2-2; TRBD2 aligns across 7 bases. CDR1 is SQVTM, CDR2 ANQGSEA, per germline. With V trimmed by 4 bases and J by 7 bases, 6 bases remained unmatched. The CDR3 is 13 amino acids. CDR3 residues: CSVATGGGGELFF. CDR3 coding DNA: TGCAGCGTTGCTACGGGAGGCGGCGGGGAGCTGTTTTTT.

The V and J genes are TRBV5-4 and TRBJ2-1; 8 nucleotides align to TRBD2. The CDR3 is 16 amino acids. Per the germline V gene, CDR1 is SGHNT and CDR2 is YYREEE (reference sequence). V gave up 3 bases and J gave up 3 bases; unmatched junction bases: 8. CDR3 DNA sequence: TGTGCCAGCAGCTCGCCTCAGCGGGAGATCTACAATGAGCAGTTCTTC. It encodes CASSSPQREIYNEQFF.

This CDR3 reads CASSLPQGGGGYTF. The DNA of the CDR3 is TGTGCCAGCAGCTTACCACAGGGGGGCGGTGGCTACACCTTC. The chain uses TRBV7-8 and TRBJ1-2; 8 bases match TRBD1. The CDR3 totals 14 residues. Germline V gene lookup returns CDR1 SGHVS and CDR2 FQNEAQ. V gave up 2 bases and J gave up 7 bases; unmatched junction bases: 6.

The chain carries TRBV15 and TRBJ1-4; D remains ambiguous. The CDR3 sequence is 17 residues long. Germline V gene data show CDR1 as LNHNV and CDR2 as YYDKDF (reference sequence). V shed 0 bases and J shed 4 bases, with 15 bases lying between them. The CDR3 spells CATSRDPPGVGNEKLFF. In nucleotides, the CDR3 is TGTGCCACCAGCAGAGATCCCCCCGGGGTCGGTAATGAAAAACTGTTTTTT.

The chain recombines TRBV4-2 with TRBJ2-5; 10 bases agree with TRBD2. The J segment lost 2 bases and the V segment lost 6 bases, leaving 6 bases of the junction unmatched. In germline, CDR1 is LGHNA, CDR2 YNFKEQ. CDR3 length: 15 amino acids. Here the CDR3 DNA reads TGTGCCAGCAGTCGAACTAGCGGGACTCAAGAGACCCAGTACTTC. Its protein product is CASSRTSGTQETQYF.

The chain carries TRBV4-1 and TRBJ1-5; D not resolved. V gave up 8 bases and J gave up 1 base, with 15 bases separating them. This CDR3 comprises 15 residues. Germline V gene lookup returns CDR1 MGHRA and CDR2 YSYEKL. The CDR3 sequence: CASLLSPLSNQPQHF. Written as DNA, the CDR3 is TGCGCCAGCCTCTTGAGTCCTTTAAGCAATCAGCCCCAGCATTTT.

This clone was detected a few times. The V gene is TRBV18, the J gene TRBJ2-3; D is unresolved. CDR3 length: 13 amino acids. Germline CDR1 and CDR2: KGHSH and LQKENI. V was trimmed by 3 bases and J by 9 bases, leaving 13 bases between them. The CDR3 DNA reads as TGTGCCAGCTCACCCGACTTGAAGAACACGCAGTATTTT. Amino acid sequence: CASSPDLKNTQYF.

The CDR3, as DNA: TGTGCCAGCAGGGCGACTAGCGGGAGCCACAATGAGCAGTTCTTC. Translated, it gives CASRATSGSHNEQFF. This chain uses TRBV2 with TRBJ2-1; 12 nucleotides line up with TRBD2. This CDR3 spans 15 amino acids. With V trimmed by 6 bases and J by 5 bases, 5 bases remained unmatched. Germline V gene lookup returns CDR1 SNHLY and CDR2 FYNNEI. Supplemented by reference TRBV2 and TRBJ2-1, the full variable domain reads EPEVTQTPSHQVTQMGQEVILRCVPISNHLYFYWYRQILGQKVEFLVSFYNNEISEKSEIFDDQFSVERPDGSNFTLKIRSTKLEDSAMYFCASRATSGSHNEQFFGPGTRLTVL.

The rearrangement uses TRBV29-1 and TRBJ1-5; perhaps TRBD1 as D (5 bases). The V end was cut by 3 bases, the J end by 7 bases, with 13 bases between. Looked up from germline, CDR1 is SQVTM and CDR2 is ANQGSEA. The CDR3 has 13 residues. The CDR3 DNA reads TGCAGCGTTGATCAGGGTTCAGGACAGCCCCAGCATTTT. It encodes CSVDQGSGQPQHF.

This chain connects TRBV10-3 to TRBJ2-1; D unclear. The CDR3 runs 14 residues. Germline CDR1 is ENHRY and CDR2 is SYGVKD. V dropped 6 bases and J dropped 6 bases, with 15 bases sitting between them. CDR3: CAIRDSAVGNEQFF. CDR3 in DNA: TGTGCCATCAGAGATTCGGCAGTTGGCAATGAGCAGTTCTTC.

This clone was detected only a few times. This specimen includes other DNA sequences encoding the same CDR3. This chain links TRBV2 with TRBJ2-3; D remains ambiguous. This CDR3 is built from 11 residues. Trimming left V 5 bases short and J 2 bases short, with 2 bases between. The germline V gene has CDR1 SNHLY and CDR2 FYNNEI. The CDR3 here is CASSYTDTQYF. The CDR3 DNA reads TGTGCCAGCAGTTACACAGATACGCAGTATTTT.

This clone has a single count. V gene TRBV6-5 combines with J gene TRBJ2-7; 9 positions match TRBD2. V trimming: 0 bases; J trimming: 2 bases; junction bases outside the gene matches: 5. Per germline, CDR1 MNHEY and CDR2 SVGAGI. This CDR3 has 16 residues. CDR3 loop: CASSYSVSGRTYEQYF. The CDR3 DNA sequence: TGTGCCAGCAGTTACTCGGTAAGCGGGAGGACCTACGAGCAGTACTTC.

The chain has TRBV2 and TRBJ2-6; TRBD1 agrees at 10 bases. The germline gives CDR1 SNHLY, CDR2 FYNNEI. This CDR3 has 18 amino acids. After removal of 5 bases from V and 4 bases from J, the junction contained 11 bases not matched to a gene. The CDR3 protein is CASSPETGGELGANVLTF. DNA of the CDR3: TGTGCCAGCAGTCCCGAGACAGGGGGCGAGCTGGGGGCCAACGTCCTGACTTTC.

In this sample, this clone turned up a few times. This chain connects TRBV5-6 to TRBJ1-4; 8 bases line up with TRBD1. The trim removed 1 base at V and 11 bases at J, leaving 10 bases unmatched. Germline V gives CDR1 SGHDT, CDR2 YYEEEE. This CDR3 comprises 15 residues. The chain's CDR3 is CASSLSDDRGGKLFF. The CDR3 nucleotides are TGTGCCAGCAGCTTGAGCGACGACAGGGGCGGGAAACTGTTTTTT.

V is TRBV6-5 and J is TRBJ1-4; 9 nucleotides align to TRBD1. The V segment lost 0 bases and the J segment 8 bases; nucleotides outside the gene matches: 4. Germline V gives CDR1 MNHEY, CDR2 SVGAGI. The CDR3 has 15 amino acids. CDR3 in amino acids: CASSYSYRGHEKLFF. CDR3 in DNA: TGTGCCAGCAGTTACTCATACAGGGGGCACGAAAAACTGTTTTTT.

The rearrangement links TRBV4-3 to TRBJ1-2; 10 bases match TRBD1. The germline V gene has CDR1 LGHNA and CDR2 YSLEER. This CDR3 comprises 15 residues. V was pared by 2 bases and J by 2 bases, with 2 bases of the junction left unmatched. The CDR3 loop is CASSQRTGGNYGYTF. Written as DNA, the CDR3 is TGCGCCAGCAGCCAACGGACAGGGGGGAACTATGGCTACACCTTC.

This chain connects TRBV25-1 to TRBJ1-4, with TRBD1 identical over 10 bases. The ends lost 5 bases at V and 4 bases at J; junction bases unmatched: 4. CDR1 MGHDK and CDR2 SYGVNS come from the germline V gene. The CDR3 has 15 amino acids. The CDR3 sequence: CASSKGQGYNEKLFF. The DNA of the CDR3 is TGTGCCAGCAGTAAGGGACAGGGGTATAATGAAAAACTGTTTTTT.

The rearrangement joins TRBV7-2 to TRBJ2-5; D is perhaps TRBD1 (5 bases). CDR1 SGHTA and CDR2 FQGNSA come from the germline V gene. The CDR3 contains 15 residues. V lost 3 bases, J lost 2 bases, and 13 bases lay in between. The CDR3 DNA follows: TGTGCCAGCAGCTTCTTGGGGAAGGGGCAAGAGACCCAGTACTTC. Protein sequence: CASSFLGKGQETQYF.

The chain uses TRBV21-1 and TRBJ1-1; the D call in the table, TRBD1, was not verified against the DNA. TRBV21-1 is listed as a pseudogene. CDR3 length: 16 amino acids. CDR3: CASSKQGPFENTEAFF. The CDR3 nucleotides are TGTGCCAGCAGCAAACAGGGGCCCTTTGAGAACACTGAAGCTTTCTTT.

CDR3 sequence reads: CASRPTRGSGAFF. CDR3 bases: TGTGCCAGCAGGCCTACCAGGGGTTCGGGGGCTTTCTTT. The V and J genes are TRBV27 and TRBJ1-1; D perhaps matches TRBD1 (6 bases). CDR1 MNHEY and CDR2 SMNVEV come from the germline V gene (reference sequence). The CDR3 has 13 amino acids. Trimming removed 6 bases from V and 11 bases from J, with 19 bases in between.

The rearrangement links TRBV18 to TRBJ1-3; 8 nucleotides line up with TRBD1. Unmatched junction bases numbered 12, after V lost 2 bases and J lost 3 bases. There are 18 residues in the CDR3. Germline CDR1 reads KGHSH; CDR2 reads LQKENI. This CDR3 reads CASSPMQGAAGVGNTIYF. In nucleotides, the CDR3 is TGTGCCAGCTCACCAATGCAGGGGGCCGCGGGTGTTGGAAACACCATATATTTT.

The chain couples TRBV5-1 to TRBJ2-7, with D perhaps assigned TRBD1 or TRBD2 (5 bases each). Germline assignment: CDR1 SGHRS and CDR2 YFSETQ. The germline V and J ends were trimmed by 0 bases and 6 bases, with 16 bases remaining between them. This CDR3 is 15 amino acids long. Here the CDR3 DNA reads TGCGCCAGCAGCTTGGGGGCGAGGGGTCCCCCCGAGCAGTACTTC. It yields the protein CASSLGARGPPEQYF.

The chain recombines TRBV19 with TRBJ2-2; D gene uncertain. Trimming cost V 5 bases and J 0 bases, with 4 bases left between them. CDR1 LNHDA and CDR2 SQIVND come from the germline V gene (reference sequence). The CDR3 contains 13 residues. CDR3 sequence (DNA): TGTGCCAGTAGTTCGCCGAACACCGGGGAGCTGTTTTTT. This sequence encodes CASSSPNTGELFF.